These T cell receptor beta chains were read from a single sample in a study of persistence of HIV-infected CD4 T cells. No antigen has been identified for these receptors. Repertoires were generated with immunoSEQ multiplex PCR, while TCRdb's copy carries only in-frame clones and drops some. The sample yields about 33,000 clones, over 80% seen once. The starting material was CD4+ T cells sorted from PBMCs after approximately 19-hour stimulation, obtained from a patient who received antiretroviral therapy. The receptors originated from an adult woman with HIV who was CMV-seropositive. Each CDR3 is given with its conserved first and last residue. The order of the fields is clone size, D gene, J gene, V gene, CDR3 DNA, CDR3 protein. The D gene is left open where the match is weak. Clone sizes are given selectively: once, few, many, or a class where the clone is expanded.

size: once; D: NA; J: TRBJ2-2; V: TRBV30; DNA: TGTGCCTGGACTAGAGTCGCGAACACCGGGGAGCTGTTTTTT; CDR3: CAWTRVANTGELFF
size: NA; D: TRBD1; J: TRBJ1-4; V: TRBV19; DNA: TGTGCCAGTAGTCTTCCTGCGGGGACAGGGAGTAAAAAACTGTTTTTT; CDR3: CASSLPAGTGSKKLFF
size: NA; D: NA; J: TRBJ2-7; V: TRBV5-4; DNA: TGTGCCAGCAGCTCGCAGGGTATTGAGCAGTACTTC; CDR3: CASSSQGIEQYF
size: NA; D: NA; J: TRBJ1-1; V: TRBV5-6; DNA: TGTGCCAGCACGGGACTGACGAACACTGAAGCTTTCTTT; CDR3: CASTGLTNTEAFF
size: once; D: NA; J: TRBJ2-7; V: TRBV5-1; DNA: TGCGCCAGCAGCTTGAACAACGAGCAGTACTTC; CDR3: CASSLNNEQYF
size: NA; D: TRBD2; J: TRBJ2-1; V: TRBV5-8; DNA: TGTGCCAGCAGCCGAAGGACTAGCTCCGCTGGGGGCATGAAGCAGTTCTTC; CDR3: CASSRRTSSAGGMKQFF
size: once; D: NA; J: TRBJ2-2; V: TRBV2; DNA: TGTGCCAGCAGTGTGGGGTTACCCGGGGAGCTGTTTTTT; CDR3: CASSVGLPGELFF
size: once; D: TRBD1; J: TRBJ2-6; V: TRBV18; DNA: TGTGCCAGCTCCCCAACCGGGACAGGGGCCTCTGGGGCCAACGTCCTGACTTTC; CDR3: CASSPTGTGASGANVLTF
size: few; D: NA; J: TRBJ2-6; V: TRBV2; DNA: TGTGCCAGCATGACTGGGTCTGTCTCTGGGGCCAACGTCCTGACTTTC; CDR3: CASMTGSVSGANVLTF
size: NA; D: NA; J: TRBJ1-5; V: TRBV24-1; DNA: TGTGCCACCAGTGACTCCTCAGATCCCAATCAGCCCCAGCATTTT; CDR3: CATSDSSDPNQPQHF
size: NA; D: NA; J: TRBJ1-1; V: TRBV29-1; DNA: TGCAGCGTTGTAAAGCTTACTAAAGCTTTCTTT; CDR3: CSVVKLTKAFF
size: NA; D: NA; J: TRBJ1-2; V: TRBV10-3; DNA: TGTGCCATCAGTGAGTCGGGGGAGTACTATGGCTACACCTTC; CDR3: CAISESGEYYGYTF
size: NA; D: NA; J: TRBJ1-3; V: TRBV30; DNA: TGTGCCTGGAGTGACGGGACACCGGGAAACACCATATATTTT; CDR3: CAWSDGTPGNTIYF
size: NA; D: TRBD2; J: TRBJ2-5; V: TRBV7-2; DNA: TGTGCCAGCTCCATAACGGAGCGGGGGGGCGGAACCCAAGAGACCCAGTACTTC; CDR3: CASSITERGGGTQETQYF
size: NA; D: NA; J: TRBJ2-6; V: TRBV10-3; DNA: TGTGCCATCACGAGTGGGGCCAACGTCCTGACTTTC; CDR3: CAITSGANVLTF
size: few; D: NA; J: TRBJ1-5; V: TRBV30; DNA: TGTGCCTGGAGTGTACGAGGGAGGGCTCAGCCCCAGCATTTT; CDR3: CAWSVRGRAQPQHF
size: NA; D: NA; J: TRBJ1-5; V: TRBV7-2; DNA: TGTGCCAGCAGCTTAAGACGAGAGGGGATCTACAATCAGCCCCAGCATTTT; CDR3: CASSLRREGIYNQPQHF
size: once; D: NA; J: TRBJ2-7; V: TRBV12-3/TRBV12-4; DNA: TGTGCCAGCAGCCCCCACTACGAGCAGTACTTC; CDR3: CASSPHYEQYF
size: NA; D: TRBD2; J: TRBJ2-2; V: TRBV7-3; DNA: TGTGCCAGCAGCTTAAGTTCTAGCGGGGGAGGATTCCGGGAGCTGTTTTTT; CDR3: CASSLSSSGGGFRELFF